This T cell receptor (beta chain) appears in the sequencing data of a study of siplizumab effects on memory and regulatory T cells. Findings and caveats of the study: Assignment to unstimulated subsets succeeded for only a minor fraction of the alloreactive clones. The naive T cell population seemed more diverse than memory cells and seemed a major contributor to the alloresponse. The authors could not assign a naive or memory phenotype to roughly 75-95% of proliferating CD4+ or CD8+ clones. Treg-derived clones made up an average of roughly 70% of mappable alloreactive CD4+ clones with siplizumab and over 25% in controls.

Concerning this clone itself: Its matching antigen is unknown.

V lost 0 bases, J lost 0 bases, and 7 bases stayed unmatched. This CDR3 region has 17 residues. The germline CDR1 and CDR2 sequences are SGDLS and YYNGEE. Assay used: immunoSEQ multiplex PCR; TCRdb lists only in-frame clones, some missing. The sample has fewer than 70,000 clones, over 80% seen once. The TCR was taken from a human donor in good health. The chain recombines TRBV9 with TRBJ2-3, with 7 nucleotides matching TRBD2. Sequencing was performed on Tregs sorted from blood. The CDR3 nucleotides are TGTGCCAGCAGCGTAGGGGCTAGCGGAGCTAGCACAGATACGCAGTATTTT. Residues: CASSVGASGASTDTQYF.